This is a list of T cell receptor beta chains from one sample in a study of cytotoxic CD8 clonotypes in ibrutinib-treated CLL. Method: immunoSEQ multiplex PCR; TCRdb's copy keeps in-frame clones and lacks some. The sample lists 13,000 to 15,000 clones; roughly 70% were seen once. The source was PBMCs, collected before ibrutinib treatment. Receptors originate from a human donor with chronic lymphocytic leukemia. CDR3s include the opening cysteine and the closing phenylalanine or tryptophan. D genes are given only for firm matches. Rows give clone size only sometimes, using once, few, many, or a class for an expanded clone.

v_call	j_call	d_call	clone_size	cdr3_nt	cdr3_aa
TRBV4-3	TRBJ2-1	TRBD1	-	TGCGCCAGCAGCCGTTACAGACCAGGGGGCGAGGGGTACAATGAGCAGTTCTTC	CASSRYRPGGEGYNEQFF
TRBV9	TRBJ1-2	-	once	TGTGCCAGCAGCCCCACCGGGGGGGCGGGTGGCTACACCTTC	CASSPTGGAGGYTF
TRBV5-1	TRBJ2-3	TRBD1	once	TGCGCCAGCAGCTTGGGGACAGGGGGTGTGGATACGCAGTATTTT	CASSLGTGGVDTQYF
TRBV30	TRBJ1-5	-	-	TGTGCCTGGAGTGTAGGACTCCCCCGGGGTCAGCCCCAGCATTTT	CAWSVGLPRGQPQHF
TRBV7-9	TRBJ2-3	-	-	TGTGCCAGCAGCCTCCGGGCCCAGGGAGATACGCAGTATTTT	CASSLRAQGDTQYF
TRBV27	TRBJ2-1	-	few	TGTGCCAGCAGTCCCCGAGGTTCCTACAATGAGCAGTTCTTC	CASSPRGSYNEQFF
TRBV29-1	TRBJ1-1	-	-	TGCAGCGTTGAACCGGGGACGGCAAACACTGAAGCTTTCTTT	CSVEPGTANTEAFF
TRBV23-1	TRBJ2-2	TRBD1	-	TGCGCCAGCAGTCAATCGGGGGACAGGGTGTTGGGCACCGGGGAGCTGTTTTTT	CASSQSGDRVLGTGELFF
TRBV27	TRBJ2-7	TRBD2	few	TGTGCCAGCAGCGCCGGGGGGGCCGGATACGAGCAGTACTTC	CASSAGGAGYEQYF
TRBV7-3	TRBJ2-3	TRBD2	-	TGTGCCAGCAGCTCCCAAGCGGGGGGCACAGATACGCAGTATTTT	CASSSQAGGTDTQYF
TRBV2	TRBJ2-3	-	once	TGTGCCAGCAGTGGCCCAGACACAGATACGCAGTATTTT	CASSGPDTDTQYF
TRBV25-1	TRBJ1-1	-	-	TGTGCCAGCAGTGAATTGGTTGCGGCGGGGGGCACTGAAGCTTTCTTT	CASSELVAAGGTEAFF
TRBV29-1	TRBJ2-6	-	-	TGCAGCGTTGAACTTGGGGCCAACGTCCTGACTTTC	CSVELGANVLTF
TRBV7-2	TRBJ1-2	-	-	TGTGCCGTCGGGGCGTTAGGTTATGGCTACACCTTC	CAVGALGYGYTF
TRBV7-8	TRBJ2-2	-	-	TGTGCCAGCAGCCCAGTTCCGGGACGGACGAACACCGGGGAGCTGTTTTTT	CASSPVPGRTNTGELFF
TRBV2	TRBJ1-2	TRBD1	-	TGTGCCAGCAGCGACCCGGGACAGGGGAACGAGAATGGCTACACCTTC	CASSDPGQGNENGYTF
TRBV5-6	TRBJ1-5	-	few	TGTGCCAGCAGCTTGGGTACGGGGCAGCCCCAGCATTTT	CASSLGTGQPQHF
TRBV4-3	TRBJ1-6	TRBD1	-	TGCGCCAGCAGCCAAGGGGCAGGGGGTGCTAATTCACCCCTCCACTTT	CASSQGAGGANSPLHF
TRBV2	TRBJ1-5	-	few	TGTGCCAGCAGAGCCACCACAGGGCTCGGTCAGCCCCAGCATTTT	CASRATTGLGQPQHF
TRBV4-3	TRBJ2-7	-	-	TGCGCCAGCAGCCAAGACCCCCCAGGGGCCGGGGAGCAGTACTTC	CASSQDPPGAGEQYF
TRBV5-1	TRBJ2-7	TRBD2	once	TGCGCCAGCAGTCCCCCGTCGGCTAGCGGGATTGGCGAGCAGTACTTC	CASSPPSASGIGEQYF
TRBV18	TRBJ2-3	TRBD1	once	TGTGCCAGCTCTCCCCGGACAGGGGGCTCAATGGATACGCAGTATTTT	CASSPRTGGSMDTQYF
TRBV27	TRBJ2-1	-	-	TGTGCCAGCAGTTTGTGGGGGCAGCCCTACAATGAGCAGTTCTTC	CASSLWGQPYNEQFF
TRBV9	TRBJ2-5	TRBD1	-	TGTGCCAGCAGCGCTCGGACAGGGGAAGAGACCCAGTACTTC	CASSARTGEETQYF
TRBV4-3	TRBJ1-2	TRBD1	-	TGCGCCAGCAGCCAGAGAACAGGGGCCTGGGGCTACACCTTC	CASSQRTGAWGYTF
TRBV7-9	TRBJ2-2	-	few	TGTGCCAGCAGCCCGCGACAACTTCTCACCGGGGAGCTGTTTTTT	CASSPRQLLTGELFF
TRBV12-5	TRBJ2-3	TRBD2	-	TGTGCTAGTGCCCCGCTAGCGGGAGTTGTAGATACGCAGTATTTT	CASAPLAGVVDTQYF
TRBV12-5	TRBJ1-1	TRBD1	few	TGTGCTAGTGGTTTGGTACGCTTGGGACAGGGGTTCACTGAAGCTTTCTTT	CASGLVRLGQGFTEAFF
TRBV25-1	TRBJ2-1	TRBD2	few	TGTGCCAGCACCCCCCCGGGAGGCTACAATGAGCAGTTCTTC	CASTPPGGYNEQFF
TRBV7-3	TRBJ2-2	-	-	TGTGCCAGCAGCTCCCGACGAGAGAACACCGGGGAGCTGTTTTTT	CASSSRRENTGELFF
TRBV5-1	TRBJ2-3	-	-	TGCGCCAGCAGCTGGAGGGCCGGGGCAGATACGCAGTATTTT	CASSWRAGADTQYF
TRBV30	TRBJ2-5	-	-	TGTGCCGGGGGCCCCCGGGGAGCGACCCAGTACTTC	CAGGPRGATQYF
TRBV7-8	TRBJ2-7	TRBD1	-	TGTGCCAGCAGCTTAGCGGGACAGTCCTACGAGCAGTACTTC	CASSLAGQSYEQYF
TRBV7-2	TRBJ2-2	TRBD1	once	TGTGCCAGCAGCACAGGGGCGAACACCGGGGAGCTGTTTTTT	CASSTGANTGELFF
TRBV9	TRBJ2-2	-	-	TGTGCCAGCGGGCGGAACACCGGGGAGCTGTTTTTT	CASGRNTGELFF
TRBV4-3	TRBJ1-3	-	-	TGCGCCAGCAGCCAAGCACTGGGACGGAGCTCTGGAAACACCATATATTTT	CASSQALGRSSGNTIYF
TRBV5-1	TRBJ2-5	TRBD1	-	TGCGCCAGCAGCCCGGGACAGGGGGAGACCCAGTACTTC	CASSPGQGETQYF
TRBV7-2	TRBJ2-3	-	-	TGTGCCAGCAGCTTAGTGGCGGGCCTGGATGGAGATACGCAGTATTTT	CASSLVAGLDGDTQYF
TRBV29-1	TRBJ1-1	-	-	TGCAGCGCCCTGACAGCTGAAACTGAAGCTTTCTTT	CSALTAETEAFF
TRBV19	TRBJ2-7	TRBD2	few	TGTGCCAGTAGCCTCGGGGCTAGCGGCTCCTACGAGCAGTACTTC	CASSLGASGSYEQYF
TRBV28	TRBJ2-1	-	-	TGTGCCAGCAGTTTAGGGGCCCCCCATAACAATGAGCAGTTCTTC	CASSLGAPHNNEQFF
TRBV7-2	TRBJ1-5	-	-	TGTGCCAGCAGCTTAGCGCTTCAGGACAATCAGCCCCAGCATTTT	CASSLALQDNQPQHF
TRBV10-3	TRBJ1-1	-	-	TGTGCCATCAGGGACACTGTGAATCGGAACACTGAAGCTTTCTTT	CAIRDTVNRNTEAFF
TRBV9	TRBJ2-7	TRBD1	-	TGTGCCAGCAGCCCCCGGGGACAGGGGGCGGGGACCTACGAGCAGTACTTC	CASSPRGQGAGTYEQYF
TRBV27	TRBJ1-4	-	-	TGTGCCAGCAGTCCCCGGGGTAATGAAAAACTGTTTTTT	CASSPRGNEKLFF
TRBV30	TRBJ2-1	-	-	TGTGCCTGGAGTGTAGGGGGTACGTACAATGAGCAGTTCTTC	CAWSVGGTYNEQFF
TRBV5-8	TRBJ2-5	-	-	TGTGCCAGCGGGGGGGAGACCCAGTACTTC	CASGGETQYF
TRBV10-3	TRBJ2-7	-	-	TGTGCCACGCTGGACAGCCGGTACGAGCAGTACTTC	CATLDSRYEQYF
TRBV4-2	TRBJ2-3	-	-	TGTGCCAGCAGCCAAGAGGCAGATACGCAGTATTTT	CASSQEADTQYF
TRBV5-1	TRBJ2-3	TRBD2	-	TGCGCCAGCAGCCCGGGGGGGGCTAGCACAGATACGCAGTATTTT	CASSPGGASTDTQYF
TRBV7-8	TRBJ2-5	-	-	TGTGCCAGCAGCCGGGGCCGGTTTGTTGGGCAGAAAGAGACCCAGTACTTC	CASSRGRFVGQKETQYF
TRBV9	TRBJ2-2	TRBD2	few	TGTGCCAGCAGCCCCAGACTAGCGTTCGCCGGGGAGCTGTTTTTT	CASSPRLAFAGELFF
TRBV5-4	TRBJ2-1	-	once	TGTGCCAGCAGACCGCAAGGGCCCAATGAGCAGTTCTTC	CASRPQGPNEQFF